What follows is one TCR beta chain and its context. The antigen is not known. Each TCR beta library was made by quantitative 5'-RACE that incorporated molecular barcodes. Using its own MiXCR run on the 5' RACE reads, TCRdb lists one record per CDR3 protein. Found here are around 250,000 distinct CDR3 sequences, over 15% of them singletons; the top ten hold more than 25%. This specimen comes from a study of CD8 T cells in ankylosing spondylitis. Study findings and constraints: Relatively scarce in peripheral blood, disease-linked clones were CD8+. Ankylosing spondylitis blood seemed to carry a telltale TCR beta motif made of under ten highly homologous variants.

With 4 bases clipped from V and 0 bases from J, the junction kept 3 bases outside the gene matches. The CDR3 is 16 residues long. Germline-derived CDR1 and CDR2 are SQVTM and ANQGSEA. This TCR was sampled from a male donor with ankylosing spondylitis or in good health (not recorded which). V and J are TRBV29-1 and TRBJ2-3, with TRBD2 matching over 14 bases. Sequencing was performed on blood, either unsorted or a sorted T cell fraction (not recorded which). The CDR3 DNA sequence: TGCAGCGTTGCGGGACTAGCGGGGGTTAGCACAGATACGCAGTATTTT. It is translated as CSVAGLAGVSTDTQYF.